The 27 T cell receptor beta chains presented below share a single source sample, sequenced in a study of Graves' ophthalmopathy and Graves' hyperthyroidism. RNA served as the template for amplifying TCR beta CDR3 regions. Amplification began with first-round RT-PCR using HTBI primers, then second-round multiplex PCR was performed. Each CDR3 protein is one row after TCRdb ran MiXCR on the multiplex PCR reads. This sample has over a million distinct CDR3 sequences, with roughly 35% found just once. The sequenced sample consisted of peripheral blood or thyroid tissue (not recorded which). These receptors originate from an adult man with Graves' hyperthyroidism.

There are many counts of this clonotype. This sequence joins TRBV15 and TRBJ1-6; no firm D call. This CDR3 has 14 residues. Trimming took 0 bases from V and 6 from J, leaving 6 bases between them. Germline CDR1 reads LNHNV; CDR2 reads YYDKDF (reference sequence). The CDR3 sequence is CATSRDRFNSPLHF. CDR3 nucleotides: TGTGCCACCAGCAGAGACAGGTTTAATTCACCCCTCCACTTT. The variable domain in full, completed from reference TRBV15 and TRBJ1-6, reads DAMVIQNPRYQVTQFGKPVTLSCSQTLNHNVMYWYQQKSSQAPKLLFHYYDKDFNNEADTPDNFQSRRPNTSFCFLDIRSPGLGDTAMYLCATSRDRFNSPLHFGNGTRLTVT.

In this sample, this clonotype turned up a few times. This chain joins TRBV7-8 and TRBJ1-2; tentatively, D is TRBD1 (5 bases). Per the germline V gene, CDR1 is SGHVS and CDR2 is FQNEAQ. This CDR3 is 14 amino acids long. Trimming removed 5 bases from V and 6 bases from J, with 16 bases in between. In DNA form, the CDR3 reads TGTGCCAGCAGCGTGACAGTTTTAATCGATGGCTACACCTTC. It encodes CASSVTVLIDGYTF. The full variable domain, in which reference TRBV7-8 and TRBJ1-2 provide the parts outside the CDR3, is GAGVSQSPRYKVAKRGQDVALRCDPISGHVSLFWYQQALGQGPEFLTYFQNEAQLDKSGLPSDRFFAERPEGSVSTLKIQRTQQEDSAVYLCASSVTVLIDGYTFGSGTRLTVV.

This clonotype has ten or more counts. This chain uses TRBV7-8 with TRBJ1-5; D unresolved. This CDR3 has 13 residues. The V and J ends lost 1 base and 8 bases respectively, with 9 bases between them. The germline V gene has CDR1 SGHVS and CDR2 FQNEAQ. The DNA of the CDR3 is TGTGCCAGCAGCTTAGGACGGAGCGAGCCCCAGCATTTT. Its translation: CASSLGRSEPQHF.

The chain uses TRBV20-1 and TRBJ2-7; 13 bases agree with TRBD2. Per the germline V gene, CDR1 is DFQATT and CDR2 is SNEGSKA (reference sequence). J was trimmed by 2 bases and V by 3 bases; bases with no gene match: 4. The CDR3 loop spans 15 amino acids. The CDR3 nucleotides are TGCAGTGCTAGGGGTGGACTAGCGGGGGCCTACGAGCAGTACTTC. This encodes CSARGGLAGAYEQYF.

This clonotype was picked up many times. The V gene is TRBV7-2, the J gene TRBJ1-6; D call uncertain. V was pared by 7 bases and J by 5 bases, with 12 bases between. The CDR3 is made up of 14 amino acids. Germline values: CDR1 SGHTA, CDR2 FQGNSA. CDR3 residues: CASNDRRNNSPLHF. CDR3 in DNA: TGTGCCAGCAATGACCGGAGAAATAATTCACCCCTCCACTTT.

The table lists this clonotype with a few counts. The rearrangement joins TRBV20-1 to TRBJ2-2; tentative D call: TRBD2 (6 bases). The CDR3 has 15 amino acids. CDR1 and CDR2 (germline): DFQATT, SNEGSKA (reference sequence). Trimming stripped 5 bases from V and 4 bases from J, with 17 bases between. CDR3 in amino acids: CSARRGRESTGELFF. CDR3 coding DNA: TGCAGTGCTCGAAGAGGGCGGGAATCCACCGGGGAGCTGTTTTTT.

This clonotype has just a few counts. The V and J genes are TRBV12-3 or TRBV12-4 and TRBJ2-7; 8 positions agree with TRBD2. This CDR3 has 15 amino acids. Germline trimming cut 5 bases from V and 4 bases from J; bases unmatched to any gene: 10. Written as DNA, the CDR3 is TGTGCCAGCAGTGACACGTGGCGGGAGGTATACGAGCAGTACTTC. Translated: CASSDTWREVYEQYF.

The chain couples TRBV6-1 to TRBJ1-5, with 7 nucleotides matching TRBD1. J gave up 6 bases and V 4 bases, and 6 bases lay outside the gene matches. This CDR3 has 14 residues. Germline CDR1 and CDR2: MNHNS and SASEGT. The CDR3 DNA reads as TGTGCCAGCAGTGTTACAGGGGAATCTCAGCCCCAGCATTTT. It yields the protein CASSVTGESQPQHF.

Only a few counts were recorded for this clonotype. This chain uses TRBV28 with TRBJ1-2, with D possibly TRBD1 on 6 matching bases. CDR1 and CDR2 (germline): MDHEN, SYDVKM. The CDR3 covers 14 residues. The V and J ends lost 5 bases and 6 bases respectively, with 16 bases between them. CDR3 in amino acids: CASSPPNREHGYTF. In DNA form, the CDR3 reads TGTGCCAGCAGTCCTCCGAACAGGGAGCATGGCTACACCTTC.

Notes on this clonotype: This may come from a read error, since a much larger clone is one base off. The chain couples TRBV7-9 to TRBJ2-5, with no clear D. Deletions cut 8 bases from V and 2 bases from J, with 15 bases between. This CDR3 region has 14 residues. Germline V lookup: CDR1 SEHNR, CDR2 FQNEAQ (reference sequence). This CDR3 is CASGWVDGQETQYF. CDR3 in DNA: TGTGCCAGCGGCTGGGTGGACGGACAAGAGACCCAGTACTTC.

The rearrangement links TRBV7-9 to TRBJ2-6; D not resolved. Deletions cut 7 bases from V and 0 bases from J, with 10 bases between. CDR1 is SEHNR and CDR2 is FQNEAQ in the germline V gene (reference sequence). The CDR3 contains 15 residues. The CDR3: CASTSPGSGANVLTF. The CDR3, as DNA: TGTGCCAGCACATCCCCGGGCTCTGGGGCCAACGTCCTGACTTTC.

This clonotype was counted ten times or more. V gene TRBV10-3 combines with J gene TRBJ2-7; TRBD1 matches 7 bases. Germline assignment: CDR1 ENHRY and CDR2 SYGVKD. Unmatched junction bases numbered 1, after V lost 0 bases and J lost 2 bases. This CDR3 region has 14 residues. The DNA of the CDR3 is TGTGCCATCAGTGAGTCGGGACAGACCTACGAGCAGTACTTC. It yields the protein CAISESGQTYEQYF.

The chain carries TRBV5-5 and TRBJ2-6; 7 nucleotides match TRBD1. CDR1 is SGHKS, CDR2 YYEKEE, per germline (reference sequence). There are 18 residues in the CDR3. The V gene end was trimmed by 4 bases and the J gene end by 2 bases; junction bases not matched to a gene: 12. CDR3 loop: CASSPRLVGGAGANVLTF. CDR3 coding DNA: TGTGCCAGCAGCCCCCGGTTAGTAGGGGGCGCTGGGGCCAACGTCCTGACTTTC.

This chain links TRBV7-3 with TRBJ2-5; D is perhaps TRBD2 (7 bases). This CDR3 region has 15 residues. Trimming pared 5 bases from V and 4 bases from J, leaving 17 bases between. Germline assignment: CDR1 SGHTA and CDR2 FQGTGA. This chain's CDR3 is CASSQGGRGTETQYF. CDR3 DNA: TGTGCCAGCAGCCAAGGTGGGAGGGGGACAGAGACCCAGTACTTC.

This clonotype was recorded once. The rearrangement joins TRBV29-1 to TRBJ2-7; TRBD1 matches at 10 bases. The CDR3 extends over 13 amino acids. With V trimmed by 8 bases and J by 6 bases, 10 bases remained unmatched. Germline lookup yields CDR1 SQVTM and CDR2 ANQGSEA. The CDR3 loop reads CSSQPGQGSEQYF. The DNA of the CDR3 is TGCAGCAGCCAGCCGGGACAGGGGAGCGAGCAGTACTTC.

This clonotype has ten or more counts. V and J are TRBV19 and TRBJ2-7; TRBD2 aligns across 7 bases. Trimming took 3 bases from V and 4 from J; bases not matched to a gene: 6. The CDR3 loop spans 14 amino acids. In germline, CDR1 is LNHDA, CDR2 SQIVND (reference sequence). CDR3 sequence (DNA): TGTGCCAGTAGTATCGGGACTACCGAGTACGAGCAGTACTTC. Residues: CASSIGTTEYEQYF.

The sample holds a few counts of this clonotype. The chain couples TRBV7-9 to TRBJ1-2; D is perhaps TRBD1 (6 bases). The CDR3 loop spans 16 amino acids. The ends were cut back, 0 bases at V and 4 bases at J, with 15 bases in the middle. From germline, CDR1 is SEHNR and CDR2 FQNEAQ (reference sequence). The CDR3 DNA reads as TGTGCCAGCAGCTTAGCGTCCGGGACATACCCCTATGGCTACACCTTC. Its protein is CASSLASGTYPYGYTF.

The CDR3 reads CASSGTDGPYEQYF. The DNA of the CDR3 is TGTGCCAGCAGCGGGACAGATGGGCCCTACGAGCAGTACTTC. The J gene is TRBJ2-7, the V gene TRBV5-6; 7 positions match TRBD1. Germline V gene data show CDR1 as SGHDT and CDR2 as YYEEEE. J gave up 2 bases and V 4 bases, and 6 bases lay outside the gene matches. The CDR3 totals 14 residues.

This chain links TRBV7-8 with TRBJ2-5; 12 nucleotides agree with TRBD2. V shed 6 bases, J shed 0 bases, and the junction held 5 bases outside the gene matches. The CDR3 is made up of 16 amino acids. Germline values: CDR1 SGHVS, CDR2 FQNEAQ. CDR3 DNA sequence: TGTGCCAGCAGGTCTGGACTAGCGGGGCACCAAGAGACCCAGTACTTC. Translated: CASRSGLAGHQETQYF.

The chain joins TRBV13 to TRBJ2-7, with TRBD2 matching over 9 bases. Germline V lookup: CDR1 PRHDT, CDR2 FYEKMQ (reference sequence). The CDR3 is 15 amino acids. After removal of 3 bases from V and 4 bases from J, the junction contained 7 bases not matched to a gene. The CDR3 DNA reads TGTGCCAGCAGCTTGACTCGCCTAGCGGGATACGAGCAGTACTTC. It specifies CASSLTRLAGYEQYF.

This chain joins TRBV29-1 and TRBJ2-2; 14 nucleotides line up with TRBD2. This CDR3 spans 15 amino acids. V dropped 7 bases and J dropped 3; count of bases not matched to a gene: 4. From germline, CDR1 is SQVTM and CDR2 ANQGSEA. Written as DNA, the CDR3 is TGCAGCGCCGGACTAGCGGGAGGAGACACCGGGGAGCTGTTTTTT. Protein sequence: CSAGLAGGDTGELFF.

V and J are TRBV9 and TRBJ1-5; TRBD1 matches at 7 bases. The CDR3 sequence is 15 residues long. CDR1 is SGDLS and CDR2 is YYNGEE in the germline V gene. Trimming cost V 4 bases and J 0 bases; bases outside gene matches: 4. In DNA form, the CDR3 reads TGTGCCAGCAGCAAGGGACAGAATAGCAATCAGCCCCAGCATTTT. Protein: CASSKGQNSNQPQHF.

This clonotype was detected once. Germline and junction disagree at one end, which may indicate a read error. The chain uses TRBV7-9 and TRBJ2-7; 8 bases are a match to TRBD2. From germline, CDR1 is SEHNR and CDR2 FQNEAQ (reference sequence). CDR3 length: 13 amino acids. This CDR3 is CASSPSGSGELYF. The DNA for the CDR3 is TGTGCCAGCAGCCCAAGCGGGAGTGGGGAGCTGTACTTC.

The chain carries TRBV6-4 and TRBJ2-7; weak D call: TRBD2 (5 bases). CDR1 MRHNA and CDR2 SNTAGT come from the germline V gene. The CDR3 has 15 amino acids. Trimming took 6 bases from V and 5 from J, leaving 20 bases between them. The chain's CDR3 is CASSPTDSFADEQYF. In nucleotides, the CDR3 is TGTGCCAGCAGCCCTACGGACTCTTTCGCCGACGAGCAGTACTTC.

V usage is TRBV20-1 and J usage is TRBJ1-3; the D is unclear. Germline CDR1 DFQATT, CDR2 SNEGSKA (reference sequence). The V end lost 5 bases, the J end lost 7 bases, and 12 bases lay between the germline ends. The CDR3 loop spans 12 amino acids. This CDR3 is CSALLTQNTIYF. The CDR3, as DNA: TGCAGTGCTCTGTTGACTCAGAACACCATATATTTT.

This clonotype was seen a few times. The CDR3 DNA follows: TGTGCCAGCAGCCAGGGACAGGGGGATAATTCACCCCTCCACTTT. Translation gives CASSQGQGDNSPLHF. The chain links TRBV7-2 to TRBJ1-6; TRBD1 matches 11 bases. This CDR3 has 15 amino acids. V trimming: 5 bases; J trimming: 5 bases; junction bases outside the gene matches: 2. In germline, CDR1 is SGHTA, CDR2 FQGNSA. The full variable domain, with the rest looked up from reference TRBV7-2 and TRBJ1-6, is GAGVSQSPSNKVTEKGKDVELRCDPISGHTALYWYRQSLGQGLEFLIYFQGNSAPDKSGLPSDRFSAERTGGSVSTLTIQRTQQEDSAVYLCASSQGQGDNSPLHFGNGTRLTVT.

The sample holds a few counts of this clonotype. The rearrangement uses TRBV10-2 and TRBJ1-1; the D is unclear. The CDR3 spans 14 residues. Deletions cut 4 bases from V and 4 bases from J, with 13 bases between. Germline-derived CDR1 and CDR2 are WSHSY and SAAADI. CDR3 loop: CASSAVTRGTEAFF. CDR3 in DNA: TGCGCCAGCAGTGCAGTCACGCGGGGCACTGAAGCTTTCTTT.